The 25 T cell receptor beta chains below all came from one sample that was sequenced in a study of shared clonotypes between healthy human individuals. TCRdb's table, derived via immunoSEQ multiplex PCR, lists solely in-frame clones and lacks some. This table has 600,000 to 750,000 clones, over 60% appearing once. Sequencing was done on a sample of memory CD4+ T cells sorted from blood. Subset meaning: CD45RA-negative fraction. All receptors derive from a woman between 25 and 40 years old in good health.

This clone showed up just a few times. The chain has TRBV19 and TRBJ2-7; 9 positions match TRBD1. The length of the CDR3 is 15 residues. Germline CDR1 LNHDA, CDR2 SQIVND (reference sequence). V was clipped by 6 bases and J by 5 bases; unmatched bases: 11. The CDR3 bases are TGTGCCAGTAGCCAACGGGACAGGGCTTGGAACGAGCAGTACTTC. Its translation is CASSQRDRAWNEQYF.

The chain combines TRBV4-3 with TRBJ1-3; D call uncertain. The CDR3 is 10 residues long. Germline loops: CDR1 LGHNA, CDR2 YSLEER. Between the trimmed V and J ends, which lost 8 bases and 1 base, there was a span of 0 bases. CDR3 region: CASSGNTIYF. The CDR3, as DNA: TGCGCCAGCTCTGGAAACACCATATATTTT.

The chain carries TRBV29-1 and TRBJ2-1, with 11 bases that match TRBD2. After removal of 7 bases from V and 8 bases from J, the junction contained 13 bases not matched to a gene. The CDR3 contains 15 residues. Germline-derived CDR1 and CDR2 are SQVTM and ANQGSEA. The DNA of the CDR3 is TGCAGCGCTAGGCTTAGCGGGAGGGCTCTGTATGAGCAGTTCTTC. It codes for CSARLSGRALYEQFF.

This sequence joins TRBV19 and TRBJ2-1, with 7 bases matching TRBD1. Germline CDR1 is LNHDA and CDR2 is SQIVND (reference sequence). Losses at the gene ends were 5 bases for V and 5 bases for J; bases not matched to a gene: 12. CDR3 length: 16 residues. The CDR3 sequence: CASSPGGQDRHNEQFF. The CDR3 DNA follows: TGTGCCAGTAGTCCAGGAGGACAGGACCGGCACAATGAGCAGTTCTTC.

This clone was seen more than once but under ten times. V and J are TRBV4-2 and TRBJ2-1; either TRBD1 or TRBD2 may fit D (6 bases each). The CDR3 has 16 residues. With 3 bases removed from V and 7 bases from J, the gap between germline ends came to 19 bases. CDR1 is LGHNA and CDR2 is YNFKEQ in the germline V gene. CDR3: CASSQLEGRGGNEQFF. The CDR3, as DNA: TGTGCCAGCAGCCAGCTTGAGGGTAGAGGGGGGAATGAGCAGTTCTTC.

V is TRBV28 and J is TRBJ2-1; 12 positions agree with TRBD1. With V trimmed by 10 bases and J by 7 bases, 11 bases remained unmatched. The CDR3 is 15 amino acids. Germline V gene sequence: CDR1 MDHEN, CDR2 SYDVKM. CDR3 coding DNA: TGTGCCACCTATCTACCGGGACAGGGGGCAAATGAGCAGTTCTTC. It yields the protein CATYLPGQGANEQFF.

The chain joins TRBV7-6 to TRBJ2-5, with 14 bases fitting TRBD2. V lost 5 bases to trimming and J lost 5 bases; unmatched junction nucleotides: 7. This CDR3 region has 16 residues. The germline gives CDR1 SGHVS, CDR2 FNYEAQ. This chain's CDR3 is CASSEGLAGEAETQYF. CDR3 bases: TGTGCCAGCAGCGAGGGACTAGCGGGAGAGGCGGAGACCCAGTACTTC.

The rearrangement joins TRBV19 to TRBJ1-1; a possible D gene is TRBD1 (6 bases). The V end was cut by 6 bases, the J end by 4 bases, with 18 bases between. This CDR3 is 15 amino acids long. Germline V gives CDR1 LNHDA, CDR2 SQIVND (reference sequence). The CDR3 DNA reads as TGTGCCAGTAGAACTCCCGGGGGGGGCCCCACTGAAGCTTTCTTT. It yields the protein CASRTPGGGPTEAFF.

Here the CDR3 reads CASSPRRFGRAGHDEQFF. DNA of the CDR3: TGTGCCAGCTCACCACGGCGTTTCGGGAGGGCCGGACACGATGAGCAGTTCTTC. The J gene is TRBJ2-1, the V gene TRBV18; 8 nucleotides agree with TRBD2. Germline lookup yields CDR1 KGHSH and CDR2 LQKENI. CDR3 length: 18 residues. The V segment lost 1 base and the J segment 8 bases; nucleotides outside the gene matches: 16.

This clone was observed many times. The CDR3, as DNA: TGTGCCAGCAGCTTACAGGGGGGCTCCTACAATGAGCAGTTCTTC. Translated: CASSLQGGSYNEQFF. The chain uses TRBV7-9 and TRBJ2-1; the D gene is possibly TRBD1 (7 bases). Germline V gene lookup returns CDR1 SEHNR and CDR2 FQNEAQ (reference sequence). This CDR3 contains 15 residues. The V gene lost 2 bases and the J gene lost 0 bases, with 8 bases spanning the gap.

J is TRBJ2-1 and V is TRBV7-9; 7 bases fit TRBD2. Germline V gives CDR1 SEHNR, CDR2 FQNEAQ (reference sequence). Trimming removed 5 bases from V and 2 bases from J; junction bases left unmatched: 15. The CDR3 is 18 amino acids. The CDR3 nucleotides are TGTGCCAGCAGCCCTCAACGGAGCGGGAAGGGCGCCTACAATGAGCAGTTCTTC. Its translation: CASSPQRSGKGAYNEQFF.

Regarding this clone: Other DNA sequences within the sample encode an identical CDR3. V and J are TRBV19 and TRBJ2-1; D remains ambiguous. Trimming removed 4 bases from V and 7 bases from J, with 5 bases in between. The CDR3 has 11 residues. The germline gives CDR1 LNHDA, CDR2 SQIVND (reference sequence). CDR3 nucleotide sequence: TGTGCCAGTAGTAGGCTTAATGAGCAGTTCTTC. Its translation: CASSRLNEQFF.

This rearrangement joins TRBV2 to TRBJ1-5; perhaps TRBD1 as D (5 bases). V shed 7 bases and J shed 3 bases, with 13 bases lying between them. This CDR3 is 14 amino acids long. Germline V gene sequence: CDR1 SNHLY, CDR2 FYNNEI. The CDR3 loop is CASTEGHVNQPQHF. CDR3 nucleotide sequence: TGTGCCAGCACCGAAGGACACGTCAATCAGCCCCAGCATTTT. The variable domain in full, completed from reference TRBV2 and TRBJ1-5, reads EPEVTQTPSHQVTQMGQEVILRCVPISNHLYFYWYRQILGQKVEFLVSFYNNEISEKSEIFDDQFSVERPDGSNFTLKIRSTKLEDSAMYFCASTEGHVNQPQHFGDGTRLSIL.

This rearrangement joins TRBV6-6 to TRBJ1-4; D is uncertain. The germline CDR1 and CDR2 sequences are MNHNY and SVGAGI (reference sequence). The length of the CDR3 is 15 residues. Trimming took off 0 bases at V and 8 bases at J, with 13 bases between the two ends. In DNA form, the CDR3 reads TGTGCCAGCAGTTACTCAGTGCGCGTAGGGGAAAAACTGTTTTTT. Its protein product is CASSYSVRVGEKLFF.

The V call is TRBV5-1, the J call TRBJ2-3; D may match TRBD1 or TRBD2 (5 bases each). The V end lost 0 bases, the J end lost 2 bases, and 13 bases lay between the germline ends. CDR1 and CDR2 from the germline V gene are SGHRS and YFSETQ. This CDR3 region has 16 residues. DNA for the CDR3: TGCGCCAGCAGCTTGGAGGGACGAGGGAACACAGATACGCAGTATTTT. It translates to CASSLEGRGNTDTQYF.

The chain links TRBV4-1 to TRBJ1-2; D not certain. Germline V lookup: CDR1 MGHRA, CDR2 YSYEKL. The V and J ends lost 1 base and 0 bases respectively, with 9 bases between them. This CDR3 region has 15 residues. The CDR3 bases are TGCGCCAGCAGCCAAGCAGGAAAACCTAACTATGGCTACACCTTC. Amino acid sequence: CASSQAGKPNYGYTF.

The chain recombines TRBV30 with TRBJ1-4; D gene ambiguous. This CDR3 contains 14 residues. V lost 7 bases to trimming and J lost 5 bases, with 17 bases between them. Germline V CDR1 and CDR2: GTSNPN, SVGIG (reference sequence). CDR3 loop: CASENRRGNEKLFF. DNA for the CDR3: TGTGCCTCGGAGAATCGACGGGGAAATGAAAAACTGTTTTTT.

The CDR3 bases are TGTGCCAGCAGATTCACAGGGTTGACCGGCTACACCTTC. This encodes CASRFTGLTGYTF. The chain is built from TRBV6-1 and TRBJ1-2, with D maybe TRBD1 (6 bases). Between the trimmed V and J ends, which lost 6 bases and 8 bases, there was a span of 16 bases. In germline, CDR1 is MNHNS, CDR2 SASEGT. The CDR3 spans 13 residues.

V and J are TRBV6-1 and TRBJ2-2; D gene unclear. Germline assignment: CDR1 MNHNS and CDR2 SASEGT. Trimming cost V 5 bases and J 2 bases, with 9 bases left between them. The CDR3 totals 14 residues. The CDR3 here is CASSRIANTGELFF. CDR3 coding DNA: TGTGCCAGCAGTAGGATTGCTAACACCGGGGAGCTGTTTTTT.

This clone was found a few times. V usage is TRBV29-1 and J usage is TRBJ2-5, with D perhaps TRBD1 or TRBD2 (6 bases each). Trimming took off 4 bases at V and 7 bases at J, with 16 bases between the two ends. Germline V gene sequence: CDR1 SQVTM, CDR2 ANQGSEA. This CDR3 has 13 amino acids. The CDR3 is CSVVGGHGGTQYF. Written as DNA, the CDR3 is TGCAGCGTTGTGGGGGGACACGGTGGGACCCAGTACTTC.

The chain recombines TRBV20-1 with TRBJ1-1, with D hard to call. Germline-derived CDR1 and CDR2 are DFQATT and SNEGSKA (reference sequence). The CDR3 has 10 residues. With 6 bases removed from V and 4 bases from J, the gap between germline ends came to 6 bases. In DNA, the CDR3 is TGCAGTGCCCTCGCCACTGAAGCTTTCTTT. Protein sequence: CSALATEAFF.

The chain joins TRBV7-2 to TRBJ2-1, with TRBD1 matching over 8 bases. Germline CDR1 is SGHTA and CDR2 is FQGNSA. The CDR3 contains 16 residues. Losses at the gene ends were 5 bases for V and 5 bases for J; bases not matched to a gene: 11. CDR3 DNA: TGTGCCAGCAGCCGTCGGTGGACAGGGCTTGACAATGAGCAGTTCTTC. Residues: CASSRRWTGLDNEQFF.

The sample holds one count of this clone. The sample has other DNA sequences that encode this CDR3 too. The gene calls are TRBV27 and TRBJ2-7, with TRBD1 matching 7 bases. The CDR3 is made up of 13 amino acids. The V and J ends lost 3 bases and 4 bases, in that order; junction bases with no gene match: 3. Germline values: CDR1 MNHEY, CDR2 SMNVEV (reference sequence). The CDR3 DNA follows: TGTGCCAGCAGTTTCTCCAGGGGGTACGAGCAGTACTTC. Residues: CASSFSRGYEQYF.

The V call is TRBV28, the J call TRBJ1-4; D is ambiguous. V shed 6 bases and J shed 0 bases, with 14 bases lying between them. CDR3 length equals 16 residues. Germline V gene sequence: CDR1 MDHEN, CDR2 SYDVKM. The chain's CDR3 is CASSRLTYSTNEKLFF. The CDR3 region has the DNA TGTGCCAGCAGCCGATTAACATACTCAACTAATGAAAAACTGTTTTTT.

The rearrangement links TRBV23-1 to TRBJ1-3; 8 bases map to TRBD1. TRBV23-1 qualifies as an ORF whose function is uncertain. The V and J ends lost 3 bases and 2 bases, in that order; junction bases with no gene match: 6. The CDR3 has 16 amino acids. CDR3 bases: TGCGCCAGCAGTCAGCCGGACAGGGAAACTGGAAACACCATATATTTT. Residues: CASSQPDRETGNTIYF.